Listed below are T cell receptor beta chains from one sample, sequenced in a study of human T cells and chemical hapten exposure. TCRdb itself ran the RACE reads through MiXCR, one entry per CDR3 protein. The data show about 49,000 distinct CDR3 sequences, 9.3% seen once. The sequencing used whole blood, collected in connection with sensitization to the hapten diphenylcyclopropenone (DPC). Receptors originate from a woman in her forties or fifties with alopecia areata. Some clones in this sample may be carry-over from other donors' samples. CDR3s leave out the opening cysteine and the closing phenylalanine or tryptophan.

J gene	V gene	CDR3 protein
TRBJ1-5	TRBV28	ASSFSGQPQH
TRBJ2-7	TRBV7-2	ASSSETYYPYEQY
TRBJ2-2	TRBV6-5	ASKRTRGNTGELF
TRBJ1-2	TRBV3-1	ASSQEGRNYGYT
TRBJ2-3	TRBV6-2/TRBV6-3	ASSAGLAGGQDTQY
TRBJ2-2	TRBV12-3/TRBV12-4	ASREAGKTNTGELF
TRBJ2-1	TRBV12-3/TRBV12-4	ASSLSHEQF
TRBJ2-1	TRBV9	ASSVVAAQGNEQF
TRBJ1-2	TRBV28	ASSLGALGQGFGYT
TRBJ2-3	TRBV19	ASSPLGREDADTQY
TRBJ2-7	TRBV20-1	SAQGTSGTYEQY
TRBJ2-7	TRBV12-3/TRBV12-4	ASSFGSGTGPDEQY
TRBJ1-1	TRBV11-2	ASSALSDTEAF
TRBJ1-1	TRBV29-1	SVVGLLNTEAF
TRBJ2-1	TRBV7-9	ASSLGLAGGF
TRBJ2-4	TRBV29-1	SKRQVAKNIQY
TRBJ2-1	TRBV28	ASISTVARRNEQF
TRBJ2-5	TRBV19	ASKARGTGETQY
TRBJ2-3	TRBV5-5	ASSFRASGRTDTQY
TRBJ2-7	TRBV12-3/TRBV12-4	ASSLVRGGSYEQY
TRBJ2-2	TRBV7-2	ASSLAPSGGTGELF
TRBJ2-5	TRBV6-6	ASMTFQETQY
TRBJ2-5	TRBV10-3	AISESMVQGSETQY
TRBJ2-3	TRBV7-2	ASSFGGGSTDTQY
TRBJ2-5	TRBV7-8	ASSLAGTGAQETQY
TRBJ2-7	TRBV9	ASSSGGASEQY
TRBJ1-2	TRBV7-2	ASSLSRDTGNPPYNYGYT
TRBJ2-3	TRBV11-2	ASSLGGAGGYTDTQY
TRBJ1-1	TRBV6-5	ASSPRRGVTEAF
TRBJ2-1	TRBV3-1	ASSQDLGPPSEQF
TRBJ2-5	TRBV7-9	ASSFARDLYQETQY
TRBJ2-5	TRBV15	ATSRVSGGVLETQY
TRBJ2-3	TRBV21-1	ASSTPPVTDTQY
TRBJ1-2	TRBV3-1	ASSHGGDNYGYT
TRBJ2-1	TRBV29-1	SVGERVYNEQF
TRBJ2-1	TRBV20-1	SARWLAGGHYNEQF
TRBJ2-1	TRBV4-1	ASSQDRGASGTGEQF
TRBJ2-4	TRBV15	ATSRDIQSNIQY
TRBJ1-1	TRBV7-9	ASSPMGIMNTEAF
TRBJ2-3	TRBV5-6	ASSFLAGLSTDTQY
TRBJ2-1	TRBV5-1	ASSLDSGSHNEQF
TRBJ2-4	TRBV2	ASNKQGSTVDIQY
TRBJ1-1	TRBV2	ASEMAGGTEAF
TRBJ1-1	TRBV18	ASSPRGPISTEAF
TRBJ2-7	TRBV20-1	SARGLAGVREQY